This T cell receptor beta chain derives from a study of regulatory T cells in long-lasting Graves disease. This clonotype was recorded many times. Arm-PCR of CDR3 regions and iRepertoire HTBI primers were used to build TCR beta libraries. TCRdb used MiXCR to reprocess the multiplex PCR reads, holding one entry per CDR3 protein. The sample includes more than 400,000 distinct CDR3 sequences, less than 20% seen only once; the top ten take approximately 12%. Time point specified: newly diagnosed GD, antithyroid drugs for less than 3 months. The TCR library used RNA extracted from PBMCs. All patients originated from an endocrinology department located in Xi'an, China. This CDR3 is 13 amino acids long. In germline, CDR1 is MNHEY, CDR2 SVGEGT. V was clipped by 6 bases and J by 1 base, with 9 bases between them. The same sample was also studied in work on T cells in Graves' hyperthyroidism and ophthalmopathy. That paper notes: Thyroid ultrasound, orbital computed tomography, clinical symptoms, and serum thyroxine and TRAb underpinned diagnoses. The HTBI primer set served for first-round RT-PCR of the TCR CDR3. Ophthalmopathy was model-predicted a median about 6 months pre-onset.

The sequences come from peripheral blood mononuclear cells (PBMCs), collected at new diagnosis, from a patient treated with antithyroid drugs. This TCR was sampled from a woman between 25 and 40 years old with Graves disease. The chain carries TRBV6-2 or TRBV6-3 and TRBJ1-1; D is ambiguous. The CDR3 here is CASSRTENTEAFF. The CDR3 DNA reads as TGTGCCAGCAGCCGTACAGAGAACACTGAAGCTTTCTTT.